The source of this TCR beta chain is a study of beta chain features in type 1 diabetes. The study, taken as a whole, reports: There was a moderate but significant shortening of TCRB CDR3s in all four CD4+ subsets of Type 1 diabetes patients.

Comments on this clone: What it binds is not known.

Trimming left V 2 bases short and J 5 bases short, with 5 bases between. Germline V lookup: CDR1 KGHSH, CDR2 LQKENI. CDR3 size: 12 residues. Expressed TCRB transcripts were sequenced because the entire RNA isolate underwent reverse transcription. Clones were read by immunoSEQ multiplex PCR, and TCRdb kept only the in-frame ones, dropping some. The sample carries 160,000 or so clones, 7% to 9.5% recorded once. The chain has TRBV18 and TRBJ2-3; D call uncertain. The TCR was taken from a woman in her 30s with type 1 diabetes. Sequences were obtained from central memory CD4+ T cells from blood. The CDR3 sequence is CASSPTEDTQYF. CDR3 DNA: TGTGCCAGCTCACCAACAGAAGATACGCAGTATTTT.